This T cell receptor (beta chain) was observed in a study of cytomegalovirus exposure and HLA in healthy donors. Study in general: A prior study identified over 100 million unique TCR beta sequences from roughly 180 million T cells.

General observations from the study: Exclusion applied to some V segments, including TRBV6-2 and TRBV6-3, as they were indistinguishable. Confirmation was obtained in vitro that three CMV-associated chains are specific for CMV antigens.

With regard to this clone: The target antigen is unknown.

PCR was performed using 60 Vbeta and 13 Jbeta primers. Here immunoSEQ multiplex PCR was the method, and the copy in TCRdb shows in-frame clones only, minus some. The repertoire holds approximately 170,000 clones, with less than 90% as singletons. From germline, CDR1 is MDHEN and CDR2 SYDVKM. The ends were cut back, 6 bases at V and 0 bases at J, with 12 bases in the middle. The CDR3 extends over 15 amino acids. The origin of this receptor is a woman aged 45 to 65 in good health and CMV-seropositive. The chain is built from TRBV28 and TRBJ1-3, with D possibly being TRBD1 (6 bases). The sample was PBMCs. The CDR3 loop is CASRGAGLSGNTIYF. For the CDR3, the DNA is TGTGCCAGCAGGGGGGCCGGACTCTCTGGAAACACCATATATTTT.